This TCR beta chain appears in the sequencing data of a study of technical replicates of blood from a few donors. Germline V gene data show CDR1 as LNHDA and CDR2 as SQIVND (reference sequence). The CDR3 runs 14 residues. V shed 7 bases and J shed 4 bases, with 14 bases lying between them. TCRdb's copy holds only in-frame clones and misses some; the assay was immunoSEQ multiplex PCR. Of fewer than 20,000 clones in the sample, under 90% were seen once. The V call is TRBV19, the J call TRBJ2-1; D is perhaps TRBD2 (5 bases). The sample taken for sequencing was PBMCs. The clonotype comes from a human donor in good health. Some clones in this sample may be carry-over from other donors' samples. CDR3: CASNEGDDYNEQFF. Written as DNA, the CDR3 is TGTGCCAGTAATGAGGGAGACGATTACAATGAGCAGTTCTTC. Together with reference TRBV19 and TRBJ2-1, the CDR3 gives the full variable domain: DGGITQSPKYLFRKEGQNVTLSCEQNLNHDAMYWYRQDPGQGLRLIYYSQIVNDFQKGDIAEGYSVSREKKESFPLTVTSAQKNPTAFYLCASNEGDDYNEQFFGPGTRLTVL.